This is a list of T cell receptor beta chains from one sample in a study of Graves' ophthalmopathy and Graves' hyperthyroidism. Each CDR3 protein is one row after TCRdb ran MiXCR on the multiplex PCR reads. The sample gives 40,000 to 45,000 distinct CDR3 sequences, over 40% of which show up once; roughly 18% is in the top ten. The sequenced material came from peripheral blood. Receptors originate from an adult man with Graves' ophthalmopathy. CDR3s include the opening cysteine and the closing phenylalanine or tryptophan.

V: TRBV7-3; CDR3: CASSLQDRPGDTQYF
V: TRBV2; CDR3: CASKPSTDTQYF
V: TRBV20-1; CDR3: CSASFGTELWAEAFF
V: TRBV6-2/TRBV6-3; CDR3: CATKGTGTKGTEAFF
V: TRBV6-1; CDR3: CASRAPGQGGEQYF
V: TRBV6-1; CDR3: CASSAALAGGAYEQYF
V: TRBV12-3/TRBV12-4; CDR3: CASSLKGGYGEAFF
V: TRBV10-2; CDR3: CASSVTGELFF
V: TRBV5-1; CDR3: CASSLDRLNTEAFF
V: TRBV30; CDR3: CAWVPGLMAGYTF
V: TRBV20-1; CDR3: CSASAGSGSHEQYF
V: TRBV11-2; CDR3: CASSQTGLAGELFF
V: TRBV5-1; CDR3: CASSTSGTGDSPLHF
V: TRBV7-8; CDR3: CASSLRRTGGSTF
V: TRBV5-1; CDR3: CASSLAGGQETQYF
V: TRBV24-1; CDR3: CATEGGVREWVYGYTF
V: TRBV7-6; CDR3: CASSMTGGPYGYTF
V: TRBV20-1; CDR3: CSARAGMNSPLHF
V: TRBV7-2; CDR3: CASSFQGTGYGYTF
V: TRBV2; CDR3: CASSVGTFLNEQFF
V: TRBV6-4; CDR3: CASSSSSGTDTQYF
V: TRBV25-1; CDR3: CASSETRMNTEAFF
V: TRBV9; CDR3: CASSVGGLAGFSDTQYF
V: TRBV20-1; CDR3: CSAPRDSNTEAFF
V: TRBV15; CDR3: CATSGESRIHYGYTF
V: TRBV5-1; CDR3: CASSLTSYEQYF
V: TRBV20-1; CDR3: CSASERDRQFF
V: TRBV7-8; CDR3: CASSSYQNTEAFF
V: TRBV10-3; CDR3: CAISESFIGGLAAYEQYF
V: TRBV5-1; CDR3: CASSLGLRHNEKLFF
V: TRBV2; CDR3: CASSEQGGYYEQYF
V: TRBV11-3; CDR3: CASSLGKGNYGYTF
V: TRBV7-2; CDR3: CASSQGGPSGANVLTF
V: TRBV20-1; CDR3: CSARRGEAREEQYF
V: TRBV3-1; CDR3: CASSQGGTAANYGYTF
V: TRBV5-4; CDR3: CASSLGAGAGNTIYF
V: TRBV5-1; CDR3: CASSLTPGGETQYF
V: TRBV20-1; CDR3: CSARDPTGGYEQYF
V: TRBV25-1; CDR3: CASICSAVPSGRAGNEQFF
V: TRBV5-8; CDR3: CASSSNLLGNSPLHF
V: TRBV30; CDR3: CALQGLDSPLHF
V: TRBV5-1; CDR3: CASSPGGGSGNTF
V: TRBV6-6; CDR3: CASRRKGGQPQHF
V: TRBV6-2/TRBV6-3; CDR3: CASRYHSRGVGTGTQYF
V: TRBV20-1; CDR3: CSARDSGNPYEQYF
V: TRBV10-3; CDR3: CAISGLAGENEQFF
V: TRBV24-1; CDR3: CATSDSGTSGRGPDTQYF
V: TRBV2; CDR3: CASSERSTYEQYF
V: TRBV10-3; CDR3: CAIKQRPTGTKQPQHF
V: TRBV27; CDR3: CASSYPPPSVPGQGLADTQYF
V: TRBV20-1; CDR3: CSAQGASGRIAYNEQFF